This T cell receptor (beta chain) emerged from a study of beta chain features in type 1 diabetes. This clone was counted only a few times. Its antigen is as yet unknown. Every participating donor gave one draw, a heparinised blood sample averaging roughly 100 mL. Researchers reported sorting CD4+ naive, central memory, regulatory and stem cell-like memory cells via CD45RO/CCR7/CD25/CD127/CD95/CD27. Broader study findings: Whatever favoring of shorter templates PCR might show would apply equally to patients and controls.

Expressed TCRB transcripts were sequenced after all isolated RNA was converted to cDNA. Assay used: immunoSEQ multiplex PCR; TCRdb lists only in-frame clones, some missing. The sample has about 210,000 clones, about 11% seen once. The receptor was derived from a man younger than 35 in good health. Sample: central memory CD4+ T cells from blood.

CDR3 loop: CASSVSGWGMETQYF. The DNA of the CDR3 is TGTGCCAGCAGCGTAAGTGGCTGGGGTATGGAGACCCAGTACTTC. The V gene is TRBV9, the J gene TRBJ2-5, with unresolved D. The CDR3 spans 15 residues. V lost 1 base and J 5 bases, leaving 15 bases between the germline ends. The germline V gene encodes CDR1 SGDLS and CDR2 YYNGEE.